Below, 2 T cell receptor beta chains from the same sample are listed, as sequenced in a study of blood T cell repertoires in COVID-19. Sequencing was performed with immunoSEQ multiplex PCR; in TCRdb, only in-frame clones are kept and a portion is missing. The table lists more than 120,000 clones, around nine tenths of them singletons. The material sequenced was peripheral blood. The source is a woman aged 45 to 65 with active or convalescent COVID-19.

The J gene is TRBJ1-3, the V gene TRBV3-1 (or the pseudogene TRBV3-2); D call uncertain. Germline V lookup: CDR1 LGHDT, CDR2 YNNKEL (reference sequence). V gave up 0 bases and J gave up 3 bases, with 18 bases separating them. The CDR3 consists of 18 residues. CDR3 region: CASSQEGRNRSFGNTIYF. CDR3 sequence (DNA): TGTGCCAGCAGCCAAGAGGGTAGAAACAGATCCTTTGGAAACACCATATATTTT.

V gene TRBV7-2 combines with J gene TRBJ1-1; no clear D. Germline values: CDR1 SGHTA, CDR2 FQGNSA. The V end lost 2 bases, the J end lost 5 bases, and 9 bases lay between the germline ends. The CDR3 runs 13 residues. CDR3 in amino acids: CASSLMSETEAFF. CDR3 coding DNA: TGTGCCAGCAGCTTAATGTCGGAGACTGAAGCTTTCTTT.